This T cell receptor (beta chain) was observed in a study of T cell repertoires in cytomegalovirus infection. On the study more broadly: CMV infection and matching HLA type were both indicated by public TCR beta signatures.

In TCRdb, the reads were re-called with MiXCR into one record per CDR3 protein. The table lists more than 400,000 distinct CDR3 sequences, about 25% of them singletons. CDR3 length: 16 amino acids. Germline lookup yields CDR1 MNHEY and CDR2 SVGEGT. Trimming removed 6 bases at V and 6 bases at J, with 24 bases between. The source is a human donor in good health (CMV status not recorded). Some clones in this sample may be carry-over from other donors' samples. The V call is TRBV6-2 or TRBV6-3, the J call TRBJ2-7; tentatively, D is TRBD2 (8 bases). Material: PBMCs. DNA for the CDR3: TGTGCCAGCAGAAAGGGCGCCGGGACTAGGGGGCTCGAGCAGTACGTC. Translation: CASRKGAGTRGLEQYV.